The following is a T cell receptor (beta chain) sequence with its context. What it binds is not known. Libraries were prepared by immunoSEQ multiplex PCR; TCRdb keeps only in-frame clonotypes and omits some of them. The sample lists some 140,000 clones; more than 85% were seen once. These data are taken from a study of T cell responses to AZD1222 COVID-19 vaccine. The study's findings and limits: Mostly white British, mostly female donors; authors suggested clonal diversity may be underestimated.

The ends were cut back, 6 bases at V and 4 bases at J, with 7 bases in the middle. CDR1 is LGHDT and CDR2 is YNNKEL in the germline V gene (reference sequence). CDR3 length: 12 amino acids. The TCR was taken from an adult in good health. The rearrangement joins TRBV3-1 (or the pseudogene TRBV3-2) to TRBJ2-1; D remains ambiguous. The sample consisted of peripheral blood, taken on day 0 of AZD1222 vaccination. CDR3 sequence (DNA): TGTGCCAGCAGTCTGAAGTACAATGAGCAGTTCTTC. Translation gives CASSLKYNEQFF.